The clone carrying this TCR beta chain occurred many times. Indicated time point: patch test 3, about 24 weeks after DPC sensitization. Treatment: therapeutic diphenylcyclopropenone sensitization with weekly scalp DPC. The sample comes from a study of human T cells and chemical hapten exposure. TCRdb fed the RACE reads into MiXCR, producing one record per CDR3 protein. The repertoire has about 30,000 distinct CDR3 sequences, 4.5% to 7.5% of them found once; the top ten carry about 6%. This specimen consisted of whole blood, obtained in connection with sensitization to the hapten diphenylcyclopropenone (DPC). The sequence derives from a man between 25 and 39 years old with alopecia areata. Some clones in this sample may be carry-over from other donors' samples.

The CDR3 spells CASSLPDSYNEQFF. The DNA for the CDR3 is TGTGCCAGCAGTCTCCCGGACAGTTACAATGAGCAGTTCTTC. The V gene is TRBV6-1, the J gene TRBJ2-1; a possible D gene is TRBD1 (6 bases). The CDR3 extends over 14 amino acids. V was shortened by 5 bases and J by 4 bases, with 12 bases between the two germline ends. Germline V CDR1 and CDR2: MNHNS, SASEGT.